Detailed here is one TCR beta chain. Its antigen remains unidentified. No much larger clone is present one base from it, and per-base qualities are unavailable. This record belongs to a study of T cell clonotyping in hematopoietic cell transplantation (dated by TCRdb to the early 2020s). About the full investigation: The study collected some 140 blood samples from 35 consecutive transplant recipients and their related donors. Recruitment of patients ran from 2015 to early 2017, and follow-up continued until late 2020 or until death. Broader findings and caveats from the paper: The sample size was limited, and because cells were not sorted, the contributions of CD4 and CD8 repertoires could not be separated. Recipient TCR diversity fell after transplant, with pathologically expanded clonotypes rising progressively from day 30 to day 180. Broader posttransplant TCR repertoire diversity was predicted by donor and pretransplant recipient Inverse Simpson Index values. Just a small fraction of recipient repertoires overlapped with donor repertoires, and more than 95% appeared de novo at the given depth.

The sample's time point label, in plain terms: 180 days after allo-HCT. Recipient blood was collected about 28 days before transplant and at days 30, 100 and 180 after transplant. Using Nuclei Lysis Solution, genomic DNA was extracted from unfractionated peripheral blood mononuclear cells that were either fresh or cryopreserved. V is cut by 0 bases and J by 4 bases, and the space between the germline ends is 3 bases. The cysteine opens and the phenylalanine closes a CDR3 of 12 amino acids. Only CDR3 DNA is held: 36 bases, read in frame from base 1. The germline V gene encodes CDR1 SGHTA and CDR2 FQGTGA. The immunoSEQ assay, a bias-controlled multiplex PCR using V- and J-specific primers, was used to amplify TCR beta CDR3 regions from genomic DNA. A proprietary barcode and Illumina adapter sequences were added to the CDR3 amplicons in a second PCR step. An Illumina MiSeq instrument was used to sequence the CDR3 libraries. Per the source publication's procedure: immunoSEQ Analyzer 3.0 was used for export and quality control, with R Bioconductor and Immunarch used for downstream analyses. Only productive rearrangements in the normalized downsampled data set were used to calculate repertoire metrics. Pathologically expanded clonotypes were defined as those larger than 5 templates in the normalized cohort. The Inverse Simpson Index served as the measure of repertoire diversity. To capture all clonotypes, CMV-specificity analyses were performed on the non-normalized data set. TCRdb's version of the immuneACCESS table is confined to in-frame rearrangements and falls short of the full clone set. An unresolved V gene accounts for under half of the shortfall where checked; the remainder is of unknown origin. The V and J calls and the clone size are those of that table, but D and trimming were determined from the DNA. In all, the sample holds thousands of clones, and approximately 85% of those were seen once. Approximately 31% of the sample lies in the top ten.

This receptor was taken from a female patient younger than 45 who had an allogeneic stem cell transplant, so the T cells may come from the graft donor. Some clones in this sample may be carry-over from other donors' samples. The chain is made from TRBV7-3 and TRBJ1-2; the D gene assignment is ambiguous. The sample was PBMCs, taken 180 days after allogeneic stem cell transplant. CDR3 reads: CASSLTVYGYTF. In nucleotides, the sequence is TGTGCCAGCAGCTTAACAGTCTATGGCTACACCTTC.